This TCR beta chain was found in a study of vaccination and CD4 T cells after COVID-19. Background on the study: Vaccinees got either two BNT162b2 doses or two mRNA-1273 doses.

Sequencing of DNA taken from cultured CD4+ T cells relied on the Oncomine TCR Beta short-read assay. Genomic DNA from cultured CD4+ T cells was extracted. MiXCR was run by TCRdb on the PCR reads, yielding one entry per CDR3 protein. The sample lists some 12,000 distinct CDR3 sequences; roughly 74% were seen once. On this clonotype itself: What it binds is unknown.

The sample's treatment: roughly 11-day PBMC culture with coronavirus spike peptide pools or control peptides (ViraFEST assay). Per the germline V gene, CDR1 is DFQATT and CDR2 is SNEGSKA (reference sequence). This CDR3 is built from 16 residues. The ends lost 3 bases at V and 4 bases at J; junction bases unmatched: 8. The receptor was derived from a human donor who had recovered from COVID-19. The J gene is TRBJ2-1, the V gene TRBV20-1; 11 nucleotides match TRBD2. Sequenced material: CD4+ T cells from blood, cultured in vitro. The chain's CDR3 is CSASYPLAGDYNEQFF. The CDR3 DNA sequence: TGCAGTGCTAGTTACCCACTAGCGGGGGATTACAATGAGCAGTTCTTC.